This T cell receptor beta chain was retrieved from a study of blood T cell repertoires in COVID-19. Study-level information: The United States, Italy and Spain supplied acute and convalescent COVID-19 samples.

This clone appeared a single time. Assay: immunoSEQ multiplex PCR; the TCRdb copy retains only in-frame clones and omits some. The repertoire holds approximately 390,000 clones, roughly 87% seen once, with roughly 2% in the top ten. CDR3 length: 14 amino acids. Looked up from germline, CDR1 is KGHSH and CDR2 is LQKENI. V was clipped by 5 bases and J by 8 bases; unmatched bases: 11. This sequence was found in a woman between 40 and 55 years old with acute COVID-19. The sequenced sample consisted of PBMCs or T cells enriched from blood (not recorded which). The J gene is TRBJ1-2, the V gene TRBV18; TRBD1 aligns across 7 bases. CDR3 DNA: TGTGCCAGCTCATCTCAGACAGGGCTGGAGGGCTACACCTTC. This gives the protein CASSSQTGLEGYTF.